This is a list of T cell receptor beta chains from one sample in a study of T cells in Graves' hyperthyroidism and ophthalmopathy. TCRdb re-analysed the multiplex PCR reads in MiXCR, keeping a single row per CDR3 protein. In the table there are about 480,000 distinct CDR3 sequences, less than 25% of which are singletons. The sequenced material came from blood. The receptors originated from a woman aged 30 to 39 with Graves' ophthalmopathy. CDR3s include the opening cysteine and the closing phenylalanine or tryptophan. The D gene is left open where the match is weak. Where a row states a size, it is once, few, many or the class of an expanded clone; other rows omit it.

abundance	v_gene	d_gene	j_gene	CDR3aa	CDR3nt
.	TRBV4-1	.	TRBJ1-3	CASSPGRDAAGNTIYF	TGCGCCAGCAGCCCGGGAAGGGACGCAGCTGGAAACACCATATATTTT
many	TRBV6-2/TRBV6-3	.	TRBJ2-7	CASRYSGADEQYF	TGTGCCAGCCGGTATTCGGGGGCCGACGAGCAGTACTTC
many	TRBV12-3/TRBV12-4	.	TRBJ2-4	CASSTTTWEAKNIQYF	TGTGCCAGCAGTACGACGACATGGGAGGCCAAAAACATTCAGTACTTC
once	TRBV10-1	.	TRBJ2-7	CASTPSGHRPYEQYF	TGCGCCAGCACTCCCTCCGGTCACAGACCCTACGAGCAGTACTTC
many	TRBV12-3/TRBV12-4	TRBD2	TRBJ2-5	CASGVPGLAGETQYF	TGTGCCAGCGGCGTCCCGGGACTAGCCGGCGAGACCCAGTACTTC
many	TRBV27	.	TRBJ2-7	CASSPRTPSYEQYF	TGTGCCAGCAGTCCCAGGACCCCCTCCTACGAGCAGTACTTC
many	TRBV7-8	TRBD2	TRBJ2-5	CASSPRRAGGLIQETQYF	TGTGCCAGCAGCCCGCGAAGAGCGGGGGGACTCATTCAAGAGACCCAGTACTTC
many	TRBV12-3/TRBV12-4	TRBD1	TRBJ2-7	CASSLTGGSFEQYF	TGTGCCAGCAGTTTGACAGGGGGCTCGTTTGAGCAGTACTTC
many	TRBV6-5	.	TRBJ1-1	CASSYNSVDTEAFF	TGTGCCAGCAGTTACAACAGTGTGGACACTGAAGCTTTCTTT
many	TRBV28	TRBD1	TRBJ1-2	CASSLMRLDRGIYGYTF	TGTGCCAGCAGTTTAATGCGGTTGGACAGGGGGATCTATGGCTACACCTTC
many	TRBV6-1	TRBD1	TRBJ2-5	CASSGTGLETQYF	TGTGCCTCCTCGGGGACAGGGTTGGAGACCCAGTACTTC
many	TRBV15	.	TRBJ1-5	CATSLQDNQPQHF	TGTGCCACCAGCTTACAAGACAATCAGCCCCAGCATTTT
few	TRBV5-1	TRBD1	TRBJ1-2	CASSPGTGETGYTF	TGCGCCAGCAGCCCAGGGACAGGGGAAACCGGCTACACCTTC
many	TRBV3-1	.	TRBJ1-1	CASSQVRGTEAFF	TGTGCCAGCAGCCAAGTCCGCGGAACGGAAGCTTTCTTT
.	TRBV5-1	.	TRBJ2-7	CASSSGAGVEQYF	TGCGCCAGCAGCTCGGGGGCAGGGGTCGAGCAGTACTTC
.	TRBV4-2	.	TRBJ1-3	CASRHILRGSGNTIYF	TGTGCCAGCAGACACATCCTCAGGGGCTCTGGAAACACCATATATTTT
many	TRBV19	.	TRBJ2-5	CASSTGTEESQYF	TGTGCCAGTAGTACCGGGACTGAAGAGTCCCAGTACTTC
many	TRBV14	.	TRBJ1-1	CASSQRLGEAFF	TGTGCCAGCAGCCAACGGTTAGGTGAAGCTTTCTTT
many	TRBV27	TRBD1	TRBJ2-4	CASSKTGLTNIQYF	TGTGCCAGCAGTAAGACAGGGTTGACAAACATTCAGTACTTC
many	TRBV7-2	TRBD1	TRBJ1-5	CASSLNRGQPQHF	TGTGCCAGCAGCTTAAACAGGGGACAGCCCCAGCATTTT
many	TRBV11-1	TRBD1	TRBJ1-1	CASSLRLIPGQGNTEAFF	TGTGCCAGCAGCTTAAGATTAATCCCGGGACAGGGAAACACTGAAGCTTTCTTT
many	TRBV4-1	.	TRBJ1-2	CASSQDAQIYGYTF	TGCGCCAGCAGCCAAGATGCACAGATCTATGGCTACACCTTC
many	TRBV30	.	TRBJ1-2	CAWTDGGGYTF	TGTGCCTGGACCGACGGGGGCGGCTACACCTTC
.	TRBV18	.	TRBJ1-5	CASSDTSNQPQHF	TGTGCCAGCTCCGACACTAGCAATCAGCCCCAGCATTTT
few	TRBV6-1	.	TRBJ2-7	CASKQDFWEQYF	TGTGCCAGCAAGCAGGACTTTTGGGAGCAGTACTTC
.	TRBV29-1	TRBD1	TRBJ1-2	CSVGTGGSVNYGYTF	TGCAGCGTCGGGACAGGGGGCTCCGTTAACTATGGCTACACCTTC
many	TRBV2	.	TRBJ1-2	CASTPPSNYGYTF	TGTGCCAGCACTCCACCCAGTAACTATGGCTACACCTTC
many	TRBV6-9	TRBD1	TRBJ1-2	CASRILGQGWGNYGYTF	TGTGCCAGCAGAATTTTGGGACAGGGGTGGGGTAACTATGGCTACACCTTC
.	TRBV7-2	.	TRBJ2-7	CASSLSLLATYEQYF	TGTGCCAGCAGCTTAAGTCTTCTGGCGACCTACGAGCAGTACTTC
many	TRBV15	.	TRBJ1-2	CATSRDLAEHGYTF	TGTGCCACCAGCAGAGATCTGGCAGAGCATGGCTACACCTTC
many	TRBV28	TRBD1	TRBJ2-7	CATSGQGSYEQYF	TGTGCCACCTCCGGACAGGGATCCTACGAGCAGTACTTC
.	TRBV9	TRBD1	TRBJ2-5	CASSPFGRGKEETQYF	TGTGCCAGCAGCCCCTTCGGCAGGGGGAAGGAGGAGACCCAGTACTTC
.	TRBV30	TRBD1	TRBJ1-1	CAWGQGQATEAFF	TGTGCCTGGGGACAGGGGCAGGCCACTGAAGCTTTCTTT
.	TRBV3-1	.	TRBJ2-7	CASSQVGEQYF	TGTGCCAGCAGCCAAGTCGGCGAGCAGTACTTC
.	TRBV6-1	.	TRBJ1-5	CASGRNEGLNQPQHF	TGTGCCAGTGGCAGGAACGAGGGGCTCAATCAGCCCCAGCATTTT
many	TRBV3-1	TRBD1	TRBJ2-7	CASSQGDRAEQYF	TGTGCCAGCAGCCAAGGGGACAGGGCCGAGCAGTACTTC
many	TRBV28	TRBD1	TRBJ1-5	CASSEWTGTREPQHF	TGTGCCAGCAGTGAGTGGACAGGAACAAGGGAGCCCCAGCATTTT
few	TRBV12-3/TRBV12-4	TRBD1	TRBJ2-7	CASRGTGVEQYF	TGTGCCAGCAGAGGAACAGGGGTCGAGCAGTACTTC
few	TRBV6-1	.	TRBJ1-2	CASSERGSRIYGYTF	TGTGCCAGCAGTGAAAGGGGGAGTCGGATCTATGGCTACACCTTC
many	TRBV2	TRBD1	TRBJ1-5	CASSDGQGAQPQHF	TGTGCCAGCAGTGATGGGCAGGGGGCTCAGCCCCAGCATTTT